This T cell receptor (beta chain) stems from a study of technical replicates of blood from several donors. Only in-frame clones appear in the TCRdb table, and some are missing; sequencing was by immunoSEQ multiplex PCR. The data hold more than 90,000 clones, with nearly 97% observed a single time. Trimming cost V 5 bases and J 2 bases; bases outside gene matches: 5. CDR3 length: 14 residues. Germline lookup yields CDR1 MNHNS and CDR2 SASEGT. The V gene is TRBV6-1, the J gene TRBJ1-1, with 7 bases identical to TRBD1. The sequencing sample was made of T cells isolated from PBMCs. The TCR was taken from a human donor in good health. CDR3 nucleotides: TGTGCCAGCAGTCTAAGGACAGGCAACACTGAAGCTTTCTTT. This translates into CASSLRTGNTEAFF.